One sample yielded the 10 T cell receptor beta chains listed below, sequenced in a study of T cell changes during pregnancy in multiple sclerosis. Sequencing was performed with immunoSEQ multiplex PCR; in TCRdb, only in-frame clones are kept and a portion is missing. The sample contains 28,000 or so clones, about 86% of which appear only once. This specimen consisted of CD4+ T cells from peripheral blood mononuclear cells, obtained in the first trimester of pregnancy. All receptors derive from a female donor in good health, enrolled as a control in a pregnancy study.

This sequence joins TRBV5-5 and TRBJ1-3, with D perhaps matching TRBD1 (5 bases). CDR3 length: 13 residues. The germline gives CDR1 SGHKS, CDR2 YYEKEE (reference sequence). V shed 2 bases and J shed 3 bases, with 6 bases lying between them. CDR3 amino acids: CASSFRDGNTIYF. DNA for the CDR3: TGTGCCAGCAGCTTCAGGGATGGAAACACCATATATTTT.

This chain joins TRBV7-9 and TRBJ2-5; D may be TRBD2 (7 bases). Germline values: CDR1 SEHNR, CDR2 FQNEAQ (reference sequence). The V end was cut by 6 bases, the J end by 5 bases, with 13 bases between. The CDR3 is 13 residues long. This CDR3 reads CASSRGAGETQYF. In DNA, the CDR3 is TGTGCCAGCAGTCGGGGGGCCGGGGAGACCCAGTACTTC.

This chain links TRBV5-5 with TRBJ2-7; a weak D match, TRBD2 (5 bases). Germline V gene sequence: CDR1 SGHKS, CDR2 YYEKEE (reference sequence). This CDR3 has 14 amino acids. V was cut by 3 bases and J by 0 bases, with 10 bases left in between. The CDR3 DNA reads TGTGCCAGCAGCTCAGCTGGGAGCTCCTACGAGCAGTACTTC. Protein sequence: CASSSAGSSYEQYF.

This sequence joins TRBV19 and TRBJ1-5, with D hard to call. Trimming removed 4 bases at V and 4 bases at J, with 8 bases between. Per germline, CDR1 LNHDA and CDR2 SQIVND (reference sequence). CDR3 size: 13 residues. DNA for the CDR3: TGTGCCAGTAGTACCGAGCTGAATCAGCCCCAGCATTTT. This translates into CASSTELNQPQHF.

J is TRBJ1-5 and V is TRBV7-2; the match to TRBD1 covers 12 bases. Trimming at V came to 4 bases and at J to 7 bases, leaving 5 bases not matched to a gene. The CDR3 extends over 15 amino acids. The germline gives CDR1 SGHTA, CDR2 FQGNSA. The CDR3 nucleotides are TGTGCCAGCAGCTATGGGACAGGGGGCAGACAGCCCCAGCATTTT. Protein product: CASSYGTGGRQPQHF.

The V and J genes are TRBV5-5 and TRBJ2-5, with 10 bases that match TRBD2. V was pared by 3 bases and J by 5 bases, with 13 bases of the junction left unmatched. The CDR3 spans 17 residues. CDR1 is SGHKS and CDR2 is YYEKEE in the germline V gene (reference sequence). For the CDR3, the DNA is TGTGCCAGCAGCTCCACCCCCGGGACTAGCGAGGGGGAGACCCAGTACTTC. Translation gives CASSSTPGTSEGETQYF.

CDR3 region: CASSLGGDRVIPYEQYF. CDR3 coding DNA: TGTGCCAGCAGCTTGGGGGGGGACAGGGTAATTCCCTACGAGCAGTACTTC. The chain couples TRBV5-5 to TRBJ2-7; 9 nucleotides line up with TRBD1. CDR3 length: 17 residues. V gave up 0 bases and J gave up 2 bases; unmatched junction bases: 9. Germline loops: CDR1 SGHKS, CDR2 YYEKEE (reference sequence). Full variable domain (rest looked up from reference TRBV5-5 and TRBJ2-7): DAGVTQSPTHLIKTRGQQVTLRCSPISGHKSVSWYQQVLGQGPQFIFQYYEKEERGRGNFPDRFSARQFPNYSSELNVNALLLGDSALYLCASSLGGDRVIPYEQYFGPGTRLTVT.

This rearrangement joins TRBV19 to TRBJ2-1; 7 bases align to TRBD1. V was clipped by 5 bases and J by 2 bases; unmatched bases: 3. The CDR3 extends over 14 amino acids. Germline V gene lookup returns CDR1 LNHDA and CDR2 SQIVND (reference sequence). As DNA, the CDR3 is TGTGCCAGTAGTCCACAGGGGACCTACAATGAGCAGTTCTTC. Its protein is CASSPQGTYNEQFF.

This clone was picked up one time. The V gene is TRBV19, the J gene TRBJ1-2, with 7 bases lining up with TRBD1. This CDR3 is 18 amino acids long. CDR1 and CDR2 (germline): LNHDA, SQIVND (reference sequence). J lost 4 bases, V lost 5 bases, and 19 bases had no gene match. CDR3 coding DNA: TGTGCCAGTAGTCCCGTTGGGCGACAGGGCGCAAGGGCCTATGGCTACACCTTC. Its translation is CASSPVGRQGARAYGYTF.

The V call is TRBV4-1, the J call TRBJ2-7; possible D gene TRBD1, 6 bases. The CDR3 runs to 15 residues. V was clipped by 1 base and J by 3 bases, with 13 bases between them. In germline, CDR1 is MGHRA, CDR2 YSYEKL. The CDR3 DNA reads TGCGCCAGCAGCCAAGTCCTTCAGGGGATCTACGAGCAGTACTTC. Protein sequence: CASSQVLQGIYEQYF.